Listed below are T cell receptor beta chains from one sample, sequenced in a study of blood T cells in healthy people across ages. One entry per CDR3 protein results from TCRdb running MiXCR on the 5' RACE reads. The sample lists around 870,000 distinct CDR3 sequences; 25% to 35% were seen once. Material for sequencing was blood. The receptors originated from an elderly woman in good health. Both conserved end residues are part of each CDR3. Each record gives: V gene, J gene, CDR3 protein.

V: TRBV5-1
J: TRBJ1-2
CDR3: CAPGDRGKKANYGYTF

V: TRBV21-1
J: TRBJ2-4
CDR3: CASSKGRQGLAKNIQYF

V: TRBV6-2/TRBV6-3
J: TRBJ2-1
CDR3: CASSLRLRGAHHNEQFF

V: TRBV7-2
J: TRBJ2-5
CDR3: CASSLERVKVTQYF

V: TRBV7-2
J: TRBJ2-5
CDR3: CASSLAGRREAQYF

V: TRBV7-9
J: TRBJ2-5
CDR3: CASSWMEGPRIF

V: TRBV28
J: TRBJ2-7
CDR3: CASSPRLALREQYF

V: TRBV11-2
J: TRBJ2-1
CDR3: CASSFGARMGNEQFF

V: TRBV29-1
J: TRBJ2-3
CDR3: CSVEEAGGADTQYF

V: TRBV28
J: TRBJ2-7
CDR3: CASSLIGLVAEQYF

V: TRBV4-2
J: TRBJ2-6
CDR3: CASSQASTGDGANVLTF

V: TRBV4-2
J: TRBJ2-3
CDR3: CASSVDMGRSGTQYF

V: TRBV5-5
J: TRBJ2-7
CDR3: CASSFVGWDEQYF

V: TRBV7-2
J: TRBJ2-1
CDR3: CASSLAAAGGYNEQFF

V: TRBV5-1
J: TRBJ1-2
CDR3: CAISLVAGSYGYTF

V: TRBV10-3
J: TRBJ2-5
CDR3: CAISVDGGGETQYF

V: TRBV11-3
J: TRBJ2-2
CDR3: CASSPNYPGELFF

V: TRBV11-2
J: .
CDR3: CATRDRGAGETQYF

V: TRBV15
J: TRBJ1-6
CDR3: CATSRELGSNSPLHF

V: TRBV12-3/TRBV12-4
J: TRBJ1-5
CDR3: CASSVWGDGYQPQHF

V: TRBV21-1
J: TRBJ2-1
CDR3: CASSIRATGGTNEQFF

V: TRBV20-1
J: TRBJ2-3
CDR3: CSARIGGAFTDTQYF

V: TRBV7-3
J: TRBJ2-4
CDR3: CASSLRGGDSLRGQYF

V: TRBV20-1
J: TRBJ1-1
CDR3: CSASGAHSSMNTEAFF

V: TRBV29-1
J: TRBJ2-1
CDR3: CSVEGTGLAGGGQFF

V: TRBV12-3/TRBV12-4
J: TRBJ2-1
CDR3: CASSLVVAGTNEQFF

V: TRBV7-2
J: TRBJ1-4
CDR3: CASSVRHRDRNEKLFF

V: TRBV7-2
J: TRBJ2-5
CDR3: CASSLELGQGARETQYF

V: TRBV7-9
J: TRBJ1-6
CDR3: CASSLPTGGGSPLHF

V: TRBV27
J: TRBJ1-1
CDR3: CASSLLKGGYTEAFF

V: TRBV7-9
J: TRBJ1-2
CDR3: CASSSGLGQDGYTF

V: TRBV20-1
J: TRBJ1-1
CDR3: CSASKIKPGLNTEAFF

V: TRBV5-1
J: TRBJ1-1
CDR3: CASSLSSLRDTEAFF

V: TRBV10-3
J: TRBJ1-6
CDR3: CAISERDSRGPLHF

V: TRBV15
J: TRBJ2-1
CDR3: CATSRVAGSYSEQFF

V: TRBV30
J: TRBJ2-3
CDR3: CARSVQGTDTQYF

V: TRBV2
J: TRBJ2-7
CDR3: CASSETLNPLYEQYF

V: TRBV20-1
J: TRBJ1-4
CDR3: CSARDRGMVTNEKLFF

V: TRBV5-1
J: TRBJ1-4
CDR3: CASSANRVLRGEKLFF

V: TRBV7-2
J: TRBJ1-2
CDR3: CASSFHRGGTGRNYGYTF

V: TRBV7-2
J: TRBJ1-5
CDR3: CASSRRAGGEQPQHF

V: TRBV20-1
J: TRBJ2-2
CDR3: CSARPGGAGTGELFF

V: TRBV14
J: TRBJ2-1
CDR3: CASSQEISSGGYNEQFF

V: TRBV7-9
J: TRBJ1-2
CDR3: CASSSDIIYGYTF